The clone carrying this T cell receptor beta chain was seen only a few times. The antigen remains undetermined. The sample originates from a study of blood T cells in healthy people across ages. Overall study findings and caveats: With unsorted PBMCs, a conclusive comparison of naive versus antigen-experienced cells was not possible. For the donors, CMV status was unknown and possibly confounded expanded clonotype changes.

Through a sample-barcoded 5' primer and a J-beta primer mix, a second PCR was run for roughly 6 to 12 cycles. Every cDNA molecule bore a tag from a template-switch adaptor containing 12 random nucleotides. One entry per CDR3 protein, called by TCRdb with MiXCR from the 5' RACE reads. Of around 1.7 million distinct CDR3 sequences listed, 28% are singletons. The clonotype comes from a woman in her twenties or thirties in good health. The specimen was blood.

CDR3: CASSEVTVSNYGYTF. The CDR3 DNA is TGTGCCAGCAGTGAAGTGACGGTATCTAACTATGGCTACACCTTC. V gene TRBV6-1 combines with J gene TRBJ1-2; D is unclear. Germline V lookup: CDR1 MNHNS, CDR2 SASEGT. This CDR3 spans 15 amino acids. The V and J ends lost 1 base and 0 bases respectively, with 9 bases between them.